These 26 T cell receptor beta chains originate from one sample sequenced in a study of blood T cell repertoires in COVID-19. Assay: immunoSEQ multiplex PCR; the TCRdb copy retains only in-frame clones and omits some. Among about 380,000 clones listed, approximately 77% were seen once. Material for sequencing was peripheral blood. The receptors were gathered from a human donor with acute or convalescent COVID-19. The donor label of this sample is uncertain.

In this sample, this clone turned up a few times. V is TRBV7-2 and J is TRBJ1-1; D ambiguous. From germline, CDR1 is SGHTA and CDR2 FQGNSA. The CDR3 extends over 13 amino acids. V was shortened by 0 bases and J by 6 bases, with 8 bases between the two germline ends. The CDR3 coding sequence is TGTGCCAGCAGCTTAGCCGATTTAGCTGAAGCTTTCTTT. It translates to CASSLADLAEAFF.

The chain joins TRBV10-1 to TRBJ1-1, with D possibly being TRBD1 (6 bases). From germline, CDR1 is WNHNN and CDR2 SYGVQD (reference sequence). V shed 1 base and J shed 0 bases, with 18 bases lying between them. This CDR3 region has 18 residues. CDR3 residues: CASSEFTIRTALNTEAFF. The CDR3 DNA reads as TGCGCCAGCAGTGAGTTCACCATTAGGACAGCTTTGAACACTGAAGCTTTCTTT.

This chain joins TRBV6-6 and TRBJ1-4, with a tentative D call TRBD1 (5 bases). Trimming took 5 bases from V and 1 from J, leaving 23 bases between them. This CDR3 region has 19 residues. Germline-derived CDR1 and CDR2 are MNHNY and SVGAGI (reference sequence). The chain's CDR3 is CASSHRGGGRWETNEKLFF. CDR3 coding DNA: TGTGCCAGCAGTCATCGCGGGGGGGGTCGGTGGGAAACTAATGAAAAACTGTTTTTT.

This sequence joins TRBV5-5 and TRBJ2-7; 14 bases agree with TRBD2. V lost 4 bases, J lost 6 bases, and 9 bases stayed unmatched. This CDR3 has 16 amino acids. Germline loops: CDR1 SGHKS, CDR2 YYEKEE (reference sequence). CDR3 DNA: TGTGCCAGCAGCGTGGGACTAGCGGGGGCCCTACTCGAGCAGTACTTC. This gives the protein CASSVGLAGALLEQYF.

This clone has ten or more counts. The chain links TRBV28 to TRBJ1-2, with D uncertain. Deletions cut 6 bases from V and 4 bases from J, with 18 bases between. In germline, CDR1 is MDHEN, CDR2 SYDVKM. This CDR3 region has 15 residues. The CDR3 protein is CASSPTGVLFYGYTF. In nucleotides, the CDR3 is TGTGCCAGCAGCCCTACCGGTGTCCTTTTCTATGGCTACACCTTC.

This chain uses TRBV7-9 with TRBJ1-2; 7 bases map to TRBD1. The CDR3 covers 13 residues. The J segment lost 8 bases and the V segment lost 1 base, leaving 4 bases of the junction unmatched. Germline V gene data show CDR1 as SEHNR and CDR2 as FQNEAQ (reference sequence). This chain's CDR3 is CASSLVGGWGYTF. The CDR3 DNA is TGTGCCAGCAGCTTAGTAGGGGGCTGGGGCTACACCTTC. The full variable domain, its missing parts supplied by reference TRBV7-9 and TRBJ1-2, is DTGVSQNPRHKITKRGQNVTFRCDPISEHNRLYWYRQTLGQGPEFLTYFQNEAQLEKSRLLSDRFSAERPKGSFSTLEIQRTEQGDSAMYLCASSLVGGWGYTFGSGTRLTVV.

The CDR3: CASSYFPGVGREKLFF. The CDR3, as DNA: TGTGCCAGCAGTTACTTTCCAGGGGTAGGGAGAGAAAAACTGTTTTTT. This chain uses TRBV6-5 with TRBJ1-4; a weak D match, TRBD1 (6 bases). CDR1 is MNHEY and CDR2 is SVGAGI in the germline V gene. The CDR3 has 16 amino acids. Trimming pared 1 base from V and 8 bases from J, leaving 17 bases between.

The chain is built from TRBV10-3 and TRBJ2-1, with TRBD2 matching 9 bases. Germline values: CDR1 ENHRY, CDR2 SYGVKD. CDR3 length: 15 amino acids. V dropped 5 bases and J dropped 1; count of bases not matched to a gene: 3. The CDR3 is CAISLAGPSYNEQFF. As DNA, the CDR3 is TGTGCCATCAGTCTAGCGGGGCCTTCCTACAATGAGCAGTTCTTC.

The chain is built from TRBV7-2 and TRBJ1-3; 8 bases fit TRBD1. The germline V gene encodes CDR1 SGHTA and CDR2 FQGNSA. Trimming removed 1 base from V and 4 bases from J; junction bases left unmatched: 6. The CDR3 has 16 residues. The CDR3 nucleotides read TGTGCCAGCAGCTTAGGACAGGGGAGAGCAGGAAACACCATATATTTT. It encodes CASSLGQGRAGNTIYF.

The rearrangement joins TRBV27 to TRBJ2-5, with D possibly TRBD2 on 5 matching bases. Germline CDR1 MNHEY, CDR2 SMNVEV (reference sequence). The CDR3 is 17 residues long. V gave up 0 bases and J gave up 5 bases, with 19 bases separating them. CDR3 sequence: CASSLSIGRAGGETQYF. Written as DNA, the CDR3 is TGTGCCAGCAGTTTATCGATAGGGAGAGCAGGCGGGGAGACCCAGTACTTC.

The rearrangement links TRBV18 to TRBJ2-5; 9 positions agree with TRBD1. This CDR3 contains 16 residues. Germline V gene data show CDR1 as KGHSH and CDR2 as LQKENI. Trimming removed 2 bases from V and 3 bases from J; junction bases left unmatched: 7. CDR3 region: CASSPAGGQGKETQYF. In DNA, the CDR3 is TGTGCCAGCTCACCAGCAGGGGGACAGGGTAAAGAGACCCAGTACTTC.

V is TRBV5-6 and J is TRBJ2-7, with TRBD2 matching over 11 bases. The J segment lost 6 bases and the V segment lost 0 bases, leaving 2 bases of the junction unmatched. The CDR3 runs 14 residues. Germline V gene lookup returns CDR1 SGHDT and CDR2 YYEEEE. CDR3 DNA sequence: TGTGCCAGCAGCTTGGAACTAGCGGGGGTCGAGCAGTACTTC. This codes for CASSLELAGVEQYF. Full variable domain (missing parts from reference TRBV5-6 and TRBJ2-7): DAGVTQSPTHLIKTRGQQVTLRCSPKSGHDTVSWYQQALGQGPQFIFQYYEEEERQRGNFPDRFSGHQFPNYSSELNVNALLLGDSALYLCASSLELAGVEQYFGPGTRLTVT.

Only a few counts were recorded for this clone. This rearrangement joins TRBV18 to TRBJ1-1; 8 nucleotides agree with TRBD1. CDR1 KGHSH and CDR2 LQKENI come from the germline V gene. This CDR3 has 16 residues. Losses at the gene ends were 1 base for V and 6 bases for J; bases not matched to a gene: 10. DNA for the CDR3: TGTGCCAGCTCACCACGGGGAGACAGGGGTAGCGCTGAAGCTTTCTTT. Protein: CASSPRGDRGSAEAFF.

The chain employs TRBV6-5 and TRBJ1-4; 8 nucleotides line up with TRBD1. With V trimmed by 0 bases and J by 11 bases, 8 bases remained unmatched. Germline assignment: CDR1 MNHEY and CDR2 SVGAGI. There are 15 residues in the CDR3. The DNA of the CDR3 is TGTGCCAGCAGTTACTCACAGACAGGGGTGAGGAAACTGTTTTTT. Protein: CASSYSQTGVRKLFF.

This sequence joins TRBV28 and TRBJ2-1; D perhaps matches TRBD2 (6 bases). This CDR3 has 15 amino acids. Germline lookup yields CDR1 MDHEN and CDR2 SYDVKM. Between the trimmed V and J ends, which lost 8 bases and 3 bases, there was a span of 17 bases. CDR3 in DNA: TGTGCCAGCGGAGGCAAGGGGCGGGGCTACAATGAGCAGTTCTTC. Protein product: CASGGKGRGYNEQFF.

CDR3 region: CASGGGGYTF. Written as DNA, the CDR3 is TGTGCCAGCGGAGGAGGTGGCTACACCTTC. The J gene is TRBJ1-2, the V gene TRBV7-8; D not certain. V was pared by 8 bases and J by 7 bases, with 8 bases between. The CDR3 is 10 amino acids. Germline V CDR1 and CDR2: SGHVS, FQNEAQ.

This clone was detected only once. This chain connects TRBV29-1 to TRBJ2-7; 10 nucleotides agree with TRBD2. Unmatched junction bases numbered 1, after V lost 2 bases and J lost 0 bases. Germline CDR1 reads SQVTM; CDR2 reads ANQGSEA. This CDR3 spans 14 amino acids. CDR3 amino acids: CSVESSGSSYEQYF. CDR3 DNA sequence: TGCAGCGTTGAATCTAGCGGGAGCTCCTACGAGCAGTACTTC.

This chain connects TRBV19 to TRBJ1-6; D remains ambiguous. V lost 5 bases and J lost 10, with 12 bases in between. Germline V gives CDR1 LNHDA, CDR2 SQIVND (reference sequence). The CDR3 consists of 13 residues. This chain's CDR3 is CASSLGRLSPLHF. CDR3 DNA sequence: TGTGCCAGTAGTTTGGGCAGGTTATCACCCCTCCACTTT. The whole variable domain, remainder taken from reference TRBV19 and TRBJ1-6, is DGGITQSPKYLFRKEGQNVTLSCEQNLNHDAMYWYRQDPGQGLRLIYYSQIVNDFQKGDIAEGYSVSREKKESFPLTVTSAQKNPTAFYLCASSLGRLSPLHFGNGTRLTVT.

The CDR3 DNA is TGTGCCAGTAGCGCGACAGTCGTCAATGAAAAACTGTTTTTT. Translated: CASSATVVNEKLFF. The chain recombines TRBV19 with TRBJ1-4, with a possible D match to TRBD1 (5 bases). The CDR3 is 14 residues long. With 6 bases removed from V and 5 bases from J, the gap between germline ends came to 13 bases. Germline CDR1 is LNHDA and CDR2 is SQIVND (reference sequence).

V gene TRBV7-9 combines with J gene TRBJ1-1; D uncertain. Per germline, CDR1 SEHNR and CDR2 FQNEAQ (reference sequence). V dropped 5 bases and J dropped 1 base, with 14 bases sitting between them. The CDR3 has 15 amino acids. The chain's CDR3 is CASSGHGGRNTEAFF. The DNA of the CDR3 is TGTGCCAGCAGCGGCCACGGCGGGAGGAACACTGAAGCTTTCTTT.

This clone has more than one count but fewer than ten. V gene TRBV2 combines with J gene TRBJ1-2; 7 bases line up with TRBD1. The ends lost 9 bases at V and 1 base at J; junction bases unmatched: 5. This CDR3 has 13 amino acids. Germline values: CDR1 SNHLY, CDR2 FYNNEI. The CDR3 loop is CARWDRSNYGYTF. DNA for the CDR3: TGTGCCAGGTGGGACAGAAGTAACTATGGCTACACCTTC.

The rearrangement links TRBV4-1 to TRBJ1-4, with unresolved D. Trimming stripped 5 bases from V and 8 bases from J, with 18 bases between. There are 15 residues in the CDR3. CDR1 and CDR2 (germline): MGHRA, YSYEKL. CDR3: CASSKPGNPREKLFF. In nucleotides, the CDR3 is TGCGCCAGCAGCAAGCCGGGGAACCCTAGGGAAAAACTGTTTTTT.

Comment on this clone: The sample holds other DNA sequences that translate to the same CDR3. This chain joins TRBV29-1 and TRBJ2-7; D call uncertain. Trimming stripped 5 bases from V and 2 bases from J, with 10 bases between. The CDR3 totals 12 residues. Germline-derived CDR1 and CDR2 are SQVTM and ANQGSEA. CDR3 in amino acids: CSVIGTTYEQYF. The DNA for the CDR3 is TGCAGCGTTATCGGTACCACCTACGAGCAGTACTTC.

This clone has just a few counts. The CDR3 nucleotides are TGTGCCAGCAGCCTAGGTCCTCCTGGCTACGAGCAGTACTTC. This sequence encodes CASSLGPPGYEQYF. The chain links TRBV25-1 to TRBJ2-7; D remains ambiguous. V was pared by 6 bases and J by 3 bases, with 15 bases between. Germline lookup yields CDR1 MGHDK and CDR2 SYGVNS. The CDR3 has 14 amino acids.

Notes on this clone: This CDR3 is also generated by other DNA sequences in the sample. The rearrangement uses TRBV18 and TRBJ2-7, with 11 nucleotides matching TRBD2. Trimming removed 3 bases from V and 1 base from J; junction bases left unmatched: 2. The CDR3 totals 15 residues. Germline V lookup: CDR1 KGHSH, CDR2 LQKENI. CDR3 loop: CASSPGTSGSYEQYF. The CDR3 bases are TGTGCCAGCTCACCCGGGACTAGCGGTTCCTACGAGCAGTACTTC.

This clone was recorded only once. The CDR3 loop reads CAISEHTGNTEAFF. Here the CDR3 DNA reads TGTGCCATCAGTGAGCATACGGGGAACACTGAAGCTTTCTTT. This chain connects TRBV10-3 to TRBJ1-1, with D uncertain. The V and J ends lost 2 bases and 1 base respectively, with 8 bases between them. In germline, CDR1 is ENHRY, CDR2 SYGVKD. This CDR3 contains 14 residues.